This T cell receptor beta chain came from a study of blood T cell repertoires in COVID-19. Study summary: Acute and convalescent COVID-19 specimens originated in the United States, Italy and Spain. Nucleic acid was either cDNA or gDNA, and it came from T cells, B-cell-depleted T cells, or PBMCs.

Trimming took off 5 bases at V and 0 bases at J, with 11 bases between the two ends. From germline, CDR1 is LNHDA and CDR2 SQIVND (reference sequence). CDR3 length equals 15 residues. Per the original methods: Estimates of nucleated cell counts were drawn from the amplification of reference gene primers. Data came from immunoSEQ multiplex PCR; TCRdb stores just in-frame clones and leaves some out. V and J calls and clone size are as listed in that table; D and trimming were resolved from the DNA. The table lists some 240,000 clones, 89% of them singletons. The clonotype was recovered from a woman aged 40 to 50 who had recovered from COVID-19. The chain recombines TRBV19 with TRBJ1-5, with a possible D match to TRBD1 (6 bases). The sequencing input was peripheral blood. The CDR3 loop reads CASSAQQGSNQPQHF. CDR3 DNA sequence: TGTGCCAGTAGTGCTCAACAGGGTAGCAATCAGCCCCAGCATTTT.